Included here is one T cell receptor (beta chain) sequence, with context. The record originates from a study of blood T cell repertoires in COVID-19. Adults between roughly 18 and 89 years of age took part from 20 to 25 US areas. Researchers sorted participants into cohorts using their self-reported clinical history. The CDR3 loop spans 17 amino acids. Sequenced by immunoSEQ multiplex PCR; TCRdb stores in-frame clones only, minus some. Of about 200,000 clones listed, 70% to 90% were seen once; the top ten hold roughly 3.8%. This chain connects TRBV12-2 to TRBJ1-4; the table's D gene call, TRBD1, was not cross checked with the DNA. TRBV12-2 is a listed pseudogene. The receptor was derived from a woman aged 40 to 50 with acute COVID-19. The sequenced sample was PBMCs or T cells enriched from blood (not recorded which). In nucleotides, the CDR3 is TGTGCAAGTCACCTTGGCGATGACAGGAACCAAAATGAAAAACTGTTTTTT. It is translated as CASHLGDDRNQNEKLFF.